This T cell receptor beta chain was identified during a study of T cells expressing NK-cell markers. Study outcomes and limitations: The study found these clonotypes also leading the CD3+CD56-NKG2C+ fraction in a few donors. CD8+ T cells in a handful of donors included dominant NKG2C+ clonotypes at roughly 1.0-7.0%.

With UMIs, 5'RACE template switching was used to make TCR beta cDNA. Each CDR3 protein gets one entry in TCRdb, which reprocessed the 5' RACE reads and gives no DNA. The sample includes about 430,000 distinct CDR3 sequences. As for this clonotype: What it binds is not known.

Germline V CDR1 and CDR2: LGHDT, YNNKEL (reference sequence). This CDR3 contains 12 residues. The TCR comes from a woman aged 45 to 65 in good health. Sequencing was done on a sample of blood T cells: a sorted CD56 or NKG2C T cell subset, CD4+ or CD8+ T cells, or bulk PBMC T cells (not recorded which). The genes are TRBV3-1 and TRBJ2-7; TCRdb names TRBD2, which stays unverified in the absence of DNA. CDR3 sequence reads: CASNSLEGEQYF.